The rows below give T cell receptor beta chains drawn from one sample of a study of cytomegalovirus exposure and HLA in healthy donors. Profiling relied on immunoSEQ multiplex PCR, and the TCRdb table lists in-frame clones only, not all of them. The repertoire consists of about 120,000 clones, with more than 75% occurring once and the leading ten covering 2% to 2.5%. The sequenced sample consisted of PBMCs. Receptor source: a woman under 40 in good health and CMV-seronegative. The CDR3 runs from the conserved cysteine through the conserved F or W. A D gene is named only where the DNA matches it firmly. Clone size is not always given. Where it is, it says once, few, many or a class for expanded clones.

clone_size j_call v_call d_call cdr3_aa cdr3_nt
NA TRBJ2-5 TRBV4-2 TRBD2 CASSQDLGLAVETQYF TGTGCCAGCAGCCAAGATCTCGGACTAGCGGTTGAGACCCAGTACTTC
NA TRBJ1-1 TRBV10-1 TRBD1 CADRDRGVNTEAFF TGCGCCGACCGGGACAGGGGTGTGAACACTGAAGCTTTCTTT
NA TRBJ1-4 TRBV19 TRBD1 CASRKDPGQGLGKLFF TGTGCCAGTAGGAAGGATCCGGGACAGGGACTTGGAAAACTGTTTTTT
NA TRBJ2-6 TRBV6-4 NA CASSEDSSGANVLTF TGTGCCAGCAGTGAGGACAGCTCTGGGGCCAACGTCCTGACTTTC
NA TRBJ2-5 TRBV5-8 TRBD1 CASSSDRGQETQYF TGTGCCAGCAGTTCCGACAGGGGCCAAGAGACCCAGTACTTC
NA TRBJ2-2 TRBV10-1 TRBD1 CASSGGQGAGELFF TGCGCCAGCAGTGGTGGGCAGGGGGCCGGGGAGCTGTTTTTT
NA TRBJ2-1 TRBV19 TRBD2 CASSNGGANEQFF TGTGCCAGTAGTAACGGGGGGGCCAATGAGCAGTTCTTC
NA TRBJ1-1 TRBV5-8 NA CASSLLSRAMNTEAFF TGTGCCAGCAGCTTGCTCAGCAGGGCCATGAACACTGAAGCTTTCTTT
once TRBJ2-7 TRBV27 TRBD1 CASSLTSGDRGTYEQYF TGTGCCAGCAGTTTAACGTCGGGGGACAGGGGTACCTACGAGCAGTACTTC
NA TRBJ2-7 TRBV7-8 TRBD1 CASSGQGRLGQYF TGTGCCAGCTCGGGACAGGGCAGGTTGGGGCAGTACTTC
NA TRBJ1-6 TRBV19 TRBD1 CASSAQGFNSPLHF TGTGCCAGTAGTGCACAGGGGTTTAATTCACCCCTCCACTTT
NA TRBJ1-3 TRBV7-2 NA CASSFGRTSGNTIYF TGTGCCAGCAGCTTTGGCAGAACCTCTGGAAACACCATATATTTT
NA TRBJ1-5 TRBV6-5 NA CASSYSADNQPQHF TGTGCCAGCAGTTACTCCGCGGACAATCAGCCCCAGCATTTT
once TRBJ1-4 TRBV30 NA CAWSVQLWEKLFF TGTGCCTGGAGTGTGCAGTTATGGGAAAAACTGTTTTTT
NA TRBJ2-1 TRBV25-1 TRBD1 CASSWGQSYNEQFF TGTGCCAGCAGCTGGGGACAGAGCTACAATGAGCAGTTCTTC
once TRBJ1-2 TRBV6-5 NA CASSYLQGRDGYTF TGTGCCAGCAGTTACTTGCAGGGAAGGGATGGCTACACCTTC
once TRBJ1-4 TRBV30 NA CAWSLGGGEKLFF TGTGCCTGGAGTCTAGGGGGTGGAGAAAAACTGTTTTTT
NA TRBJ2-1 TRBV5-8 TRBD1 CASSLEGQVAQFF TGTGCCAGCAGCTTGGAGGGACAGGTAGCACAGTTCTTC
NA TRBJ1-3 TRBV4-1 TRBD1 CASSPFGTGGSGNTIYF TGCGCCAGCAGCCCCTTCGGAACAGGGGGCTCTGGAAACACCATATATTTT
NA TRBJ1-1 TRBV7-2 NA CASSLNLKAFF TGTGCCAGCAGCTTAAATTTAAAAGCTTTCTTT
NA TRBJ2-1 TRBV5-1 TRBD2 CASSLAGAGGLNNEQFF TGCGCCAGCAGCTTGGCCGGGGCGGGGGGCCTCAACAATGAGCAGTTCTTC
NA TRBJ1-1 TRBV6-5 NA CASSRSGGGDTEAFF TGTGCCAGCAGCCGATCGGGGGGCGGGGACACTGAAGCTTTCTTT
NA TRBJ1-2 TRBV2 NA CASSELVGSYGYTF TGTGCCAGCAGTGAGTTAGTAGGGAGCTATGGCTACACCTTC
few TRBJ1-2 TRBV29-1 TRBD1 CSVRQGHYGYTF TGCAGCGTCCGACAGGGACACTATGGCTACACCTTC
NA TRBJ2-6 TRBV18 TRBD1 CASSLPGTGGFVGANVLTF TGTGCCAGCTCACTTCCCGGGACAGGGGGCTTCGTTGGGGCCAACGTCCTGACTTTC
NA TRBJ2-7 TRBV28 TRBD1 CASTRTGRYEQYF TGTGCCAGCACCCGGACAGGGAGGTACGAGCAGTACTTC
NA TRBJ1-5 TRBV7-8 NA CASSLAGGGRQPQHF TGTGCCAGCAGCTTAGCTGGCGGGGGCCGACAGCCCCAGCATTTT
NA TRBJ1-2 TRBV30 TRBD1 CAWSPRDRAGYTF TGTGCCTGGAGTCCACGGGACAGGGCCGGCTACACCTTC
NA TRBJ2-2 TRBV6-5 NA CASSYGSVHTGELFF TGTGCCAGCAGTTACGGGAGCGTTCACACCGGGGAGCTGTTTTTT
NA TRBJ2-1 TRBV7-9 TRBD1 CASGGTGVF TGTGCTTCAGGGGGGACAGGGGTCTTC